According to its frequency, the clone carrying this T cell receptor beta chain is medium-sized (0.01 to 0.1%). What it recognizes is unknown. CDR1 is DFQATT, CDR2 SNEGSKA, per germline (reference sequence). This CDR3 has 15 amino acids. These data are taken from a study of CXCR3-negative and CXCR3-positive naive CD8 T cells. At the level of the study: There were some 150 million TRB reads altogether, and each library had about 1.5 +/- 0.3 million of them.

General study findings and limits: Naive CXCR3-positive and CXCR3-negative cells shared similar TRBV-TRBJ usage, unlike memory cells. Cryopreserved cells partially lost CXCR3 expression, and fresh PBMCs were used in most assays.

Preparation of TRB cDNA libraries relied on 5' RACE carrying UMI labels. Using the 5' RACE reads, TCRdb records one entry per CDR3 protein without DNA. The listing contains tens of thousands of distinct CDR3 sequences. Triplicate sorting captured approximately 300,000 cells each from every CD8+ T cell subset. The sequence was collected from a human donor in good health. Some clones in this sample may be carry-over from other donors' samples. The sample was memory CD8+ T cells from blood. The V call is TRBV20-1, the J call TRBJ1-2. CDR3 amino acids: CSVIRPGKETYGYTF.